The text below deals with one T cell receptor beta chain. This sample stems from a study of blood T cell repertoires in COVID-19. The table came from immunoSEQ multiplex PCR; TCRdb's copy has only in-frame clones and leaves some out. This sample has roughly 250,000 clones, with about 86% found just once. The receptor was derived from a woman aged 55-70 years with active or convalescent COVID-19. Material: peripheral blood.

The CDR3: CASSSIGTGKEKLFF. The DNA of the CDR3 is TGTGCCAGCAGCTCGATCGGGACAGGGAAAGAAAAACTGTTTTTT. The V gene is TRBV11-1, the J gene TRBJ1-4, with 9 bases aligning to TRBD1. This CDR3 has 15 residues. Germline CDR1 SGHAT, CDR2 FQDESV (reference sequence). Trimming cost V 4 bases and J 8 bases; bases outside gene matches: 8.